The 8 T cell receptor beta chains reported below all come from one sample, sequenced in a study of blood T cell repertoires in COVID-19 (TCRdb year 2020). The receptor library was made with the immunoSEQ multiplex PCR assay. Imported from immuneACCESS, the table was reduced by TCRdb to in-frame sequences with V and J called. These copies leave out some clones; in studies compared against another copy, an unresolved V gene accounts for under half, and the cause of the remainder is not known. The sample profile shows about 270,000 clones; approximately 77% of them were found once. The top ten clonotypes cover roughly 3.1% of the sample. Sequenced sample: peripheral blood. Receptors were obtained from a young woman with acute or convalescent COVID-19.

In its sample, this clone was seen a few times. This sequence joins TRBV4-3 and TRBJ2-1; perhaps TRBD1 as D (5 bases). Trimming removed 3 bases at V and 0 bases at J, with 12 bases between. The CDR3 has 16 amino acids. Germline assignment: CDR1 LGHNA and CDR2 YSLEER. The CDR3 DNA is TGCGCCAGCAGCCAGGCCACAGGCGGCTCCTACAATGAGCAGTTCTTC. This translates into CASSQATGGSYNEQFF.

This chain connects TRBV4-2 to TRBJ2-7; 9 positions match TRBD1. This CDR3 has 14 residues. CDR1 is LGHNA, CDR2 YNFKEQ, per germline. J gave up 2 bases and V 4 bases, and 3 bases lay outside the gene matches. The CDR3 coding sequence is TGTGCCAGCAGCCCGGGACAGGGAACCTACGAGCAGTACTTC. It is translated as CASSPGQGTYEQYF.

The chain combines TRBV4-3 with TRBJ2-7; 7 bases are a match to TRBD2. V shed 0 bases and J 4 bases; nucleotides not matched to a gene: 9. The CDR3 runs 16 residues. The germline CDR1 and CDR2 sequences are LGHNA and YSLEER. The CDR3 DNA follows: TGCGCCAGCAGCCAAGATGGGGCGGGAGCATCTTACGAGCAGTACTTC. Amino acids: CASSQDGAGASYEQYF.

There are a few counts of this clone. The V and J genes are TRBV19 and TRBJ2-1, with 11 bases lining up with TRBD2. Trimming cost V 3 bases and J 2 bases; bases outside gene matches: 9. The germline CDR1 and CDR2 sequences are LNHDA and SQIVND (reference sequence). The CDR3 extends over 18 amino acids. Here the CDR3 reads CASSISPSGRTTYNEQFF. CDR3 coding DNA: TGTGCCAGTAGTATTTCGCCTAGCGGGAGGACAACCTACAATGAGCAGTTCTTC. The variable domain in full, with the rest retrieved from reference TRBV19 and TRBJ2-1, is DGGITQSPKYLFRKEGQNVTLSCEQNLNHDAMYWYRQDPGQGLRLIYYSQIVNDFQKGDIAEGYSVSREKKESFPLTVTSAQKNPTAFYLCASSISPSGRTTYNEQFFGPGTRLTVL.

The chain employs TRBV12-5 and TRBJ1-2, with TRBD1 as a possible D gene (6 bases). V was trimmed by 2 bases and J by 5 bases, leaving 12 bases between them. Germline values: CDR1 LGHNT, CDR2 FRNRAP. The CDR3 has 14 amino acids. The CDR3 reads CASGLPPTGYGYTF. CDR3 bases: TGTGCTAGTGGTTTGCCTCCGACAGGTTATGGCTACACCTTC.

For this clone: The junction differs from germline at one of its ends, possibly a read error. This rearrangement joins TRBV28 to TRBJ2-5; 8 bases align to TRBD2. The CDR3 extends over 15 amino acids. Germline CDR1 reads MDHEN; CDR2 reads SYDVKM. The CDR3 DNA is TGTGCCAGCAGCTTATCCCCGGGAGGGGGAGAGACCCAGTACTTC. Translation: CASSLSPGGGETQYF.

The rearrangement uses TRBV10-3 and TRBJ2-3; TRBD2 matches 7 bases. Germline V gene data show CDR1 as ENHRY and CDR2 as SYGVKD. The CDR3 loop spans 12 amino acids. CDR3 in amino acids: CAGGSDTDTQYF. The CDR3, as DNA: TGTGCTGGCGGGAGTGACACAGATACGCAGTATTTT.

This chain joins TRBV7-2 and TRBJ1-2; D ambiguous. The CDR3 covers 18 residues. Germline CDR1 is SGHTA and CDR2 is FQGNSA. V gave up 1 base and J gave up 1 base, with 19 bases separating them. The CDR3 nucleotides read TGTGCCAGCAGCTTAGATACCGGTCTGGGAGGTGTTAACTATGGCTACACCTTC. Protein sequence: CASSLDTGLGGVNYGYTF. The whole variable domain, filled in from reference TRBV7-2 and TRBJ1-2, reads GAGVSQSPSNKVTEKGKDVELRCDPISGHTALYWYRQSLGQGLEFLIYFQGNSAPDKSGLPSDRFSAERTGGSVSTLTIQRTQQEDSAVYLCASSLDTGLGGVNYGYTFGSGTRLTVV.